This passage covers 25 T cell receptor beta chains from one sample sequenced in a study of blood T cells in healthy people across ages (dated by TCRdb to between 2015 and 2016). The protocol used for the library was 5' RACE. TCRdb shows the sequencer as Illumina HiSeq 2500. A second 7 to 11 cycle PCR used a sample-barcoded 5' primer and a J-beta primer mix. The raw public reads went through TCRdb reprocessing: fastp at Q25, MiXCR clone calling, in-frame beta chains kept. Merged by CDR3 protein, the rows form single entries marked with the most common genes and DNA. Across this sample there are around 710,000 distinct CDR3 sequences, with around 46% seen only once. Approximately 22% of the sample belongs to the ten largest clones. Source material: blood. These receptors were obtained from a woman aged 55-70 years in good health.

This clonotype has a handful of counts. The CDR3 loop reads CASRPGGYEQYF. The CDR3 region has the DNA TGTGCCAGCAGACCAGGGGGCTACGAGCAGTACTTC. The chain joins TRBV12-3 or TRBV12-4 to TRBJ2-7, with 7 bases lining up with TRBD1. This CDR3 has 12 residues. V trimming: 6 bases; J trimming: 3 bases; junction bases outside the gene matches: 2.

This sequence joins TRBV20-1 and TRBJ1-2; tentative D call: TRBD1 (5 bases). V was shortened by 5 bases and J by 8 bases, with 18 bases between the two germline ends. The CDR3 contains 13 residues. CDR1 and CDR2 from the germline V gene are DFQATT and SNEGSKA (reference sequence). CDR3 loop: CSAGTPGAVGYTF. CDR3 bases: TGCAGTGCTGGGACTCCCGGGGCCGTCGGCTACACCTTC.

As to this clonotype: A much bigger clone sits one base away, suggesting this may be a read error. The chain employs TRBV4-3 and TRBJ2-7; 10 nucleotides match TRBD2. The junction had 12 bases not matched to a gene; V was cut back by 0 bases and J by 7 bases. Germline loops: CDR1 LGHNA, CDR2 YSLEER. The CDR3 runs to 17 residues. Written as DNA, the CDR3 is TGCGCCAGCAGCCAAGATCTGGTACTAGCGGGAATCAATGAGCAGTACTTC. Its protein product is CASSQDLVLAGINEQYF.

Many counts were recorded for this clonotype. The rearrangement links TRBV6-5 to TRBJ2-1, with 10 nucleotides matching TRBD2. J was trimmed by 8 bases and V by 3 bases; bases with no gene match: 7. The CDR3 contains 15 residues. CDR1 and CDR2 from the germline V gene are MNHEY and SVGAGI. The CDR3 protein is CASSYGAGGPDEQFF. As DNA, the CDR3 is TGTGCCAGCAGTTATGGAGCGGGAGGGCCCGATGAGCAGTTCTTC.

V and J are TRBV28 and TRBJ2-7, with TRBD1 matching 9 bases. Germline assignment: CDR1 MDHEN and CDR2 SYDVKM. There are 16 residues in the CDR3. Losses at the gene ends were 7 bases for V and 4 bases for J; bases not matched to a gene: 14. The CDR3 nucleotides are TGTGCCAGCACCCAGACACCGGGACAGGGTGCGTACGAGCAGTACTTC. This encodes CASTQTPGQGAYEQYF.

This clonotype appeared a few times. V usage is TRBV29-1 and J usage is TRBJ2-5, with D possibly TRBD1 on 5 matching bases. V was trimmed by 5 bases and J by 4 bases, leaving 17 bases between them. Germline lookup yields CDR1 SQVTM and CDR2 ANQGSEA. The CDR3 totals 14 residues. The DNA for the CDR3 is TGCAGCGTTAGAGTAGACAGAGGTATAGAGACCCAGTACTTC. Its translation: CSVRVDRGIETQYF.

A few counts support this clonotype. The chain uses TRBV5-1 and TRBJ2-5; 10 bases agree with TRBD1. CDR1 and CDR2 (germline): SGHRS, YFSETQ. Trimming removed 4 bases from V and 1 base from J; junction bases left unmatched: 7. There are 16 residues in the CDR3. In nucleotides, the CDR3 is TGCGCCAGCAGCAGATCCGGGACAGGGGTCCAAGAGACCCAGTACTTC. Its protein is CASSRSGTGVQETQYF.

The chain links TRBV6-1 to TRBJ2-1, with 8 bases identical to TRBD2. V lost 7 bases and J lost 2; bases outside the gene matches: 7. The CDR3 is made up of 15 amino acids. Germline-derived CDR1 and CDR2 are MNHNS and SASEGT. The CDR3 DNA is TGTGCCAGCACGGACGGGACTAGTACCTACAATGAGCAGTTCTTC. It is translated as CASTDGTSTYNEQFF.

This clonotype was seen a single time. The chain recombines TRBV20-1 with TRBJ2-5; tentatively, D is TRBD1 (6 bases). This CDR3 is built from 14 residues. Trimming stripped 0 bases from V and 4 bases from J, with 12 bases between. Germline assignment: CDR1 DFQATT and CDR2 SNEGSKA (reference sequence). CDR3 sequence (DNA): TGCAGTGCTAGAGAGGAACTAGGGGGAGAGACCCAGTACTTC. Protein: CSAREELGGETQYF.

V gene TRBV15 combines with J gene TRBJ1-2, with TRBD1 identical over 7 bases. With 3 bases clipped from V and 4 bases from J, the junction kept 8 bases outside the gene matches. The CDR3 spans 15 residues. Germline V gene data show CDR1 as LNHNV and CDR2 as YYDKDF (reference sequence). CDR3 coding DNA: TGTGCCACCAGCAGGGCGACAGGGAACCCCTATGGCTACACCTTC. Its protein is CATSRATGNPYGYTF. The full variable domain, its missing parts supplied by reference TRBV15 and TRBJ1-2, is DAMVIQNPRYQVTQFGKPVTLSCSQTLNHNVMYWYQQKSSQAPKLLFHYYDKDFNNEADTPDNFQSRRPNTSFCFLDIRSPGLGDTAMYLCATSRATGNPYGYTFGSGTRLTVV.

This clonotype has just a few counts. The genes are TRBV5-1 and TRBJ1-2, with D hard to call. Per the germline V gene, CDR1 is SGHRS and CDR2 is YFSETQ. Between the trimmed V and J ends, which lost 1 base and 4 bases, there was a span of 11 bases. The CDR3 is made up of 14 amino acids. In DNA form, the CDR3 reads TGCGCCAGCAGCTTGAACGTTGGAAGCTATGGCTACACCTTC. It codes for CASSLNVGSYGYTF.

With respect to this clonotype: A read error is possible here, since a much larger clone lies one base away. The J gene is TRBJ2-5, the V gene TRBV12-3 or TRBV12-4, with D uncertain. The germline V and J ends were trimmed by 6 bases and 11 bases, with 13 bases remaining between them. The CDR3 length is 11 residues. The CDR3 DNA is TGTGCCAGCAGCGCAGTAGTTGAGCAGTACTTC. Amino acids: CASSAVVEQYF.

The V gene is TRBV2, the J gene TRBJ1-1, with D uncertain. The CDR3 sequence is 14 residues long. Trimming cost V 6 bases and J 3 bases, with 14 bases left between them. The germline V gene has CDR1 SNHLY and CDR2 FYNNEI. The CDR3 loop is CASRSPGWDTEAFF. The DNA of the CDR3 is TGTGCCAGCAGATCGCCAGGTTGGGACACTGAAGCTTTCTTT.

This clonotype was picked up a small number of times. The V and J genes are TRBV6-6 and TRBJ2-3; tentatively, D is TRBD2 (6 bases). From germline, CDR1 is MNHNY and CDR2 SVGAGI (reference sequence). V dropped 10 bases and J dropped 1 base, with 12 bases sitting between them. The CDR3 covers 13 residues. The CDR3 loop is CATGSRRTDTQYF. Here the CDR3 DNA reads TGTGCCACCGGGAGCAGGCGCACAGATACGCAGTATTTT.

The table lists this clonotype with a few counts. The V call is TRBV20-1, the J call TRBJ2-1, with 7 bases fitting TRBD1. V shed 2 bases and J 2 bases; nucleotides not matched to a gene: 9. Germline-derived CDR1 and CDR2 are DFQATT and SNEGSKA (reference sequence). CDR3 length equals 16 residues. The CDR3 nucleotides are TGCAGTGCTAGAACCCCCGAGGACAGGACCTACAATGAGCAGTTCTTC. This gives the protein CSARTPEDRTYNEQFF.

The chain uses TRBV6-2 or TRBV6-3 and TRBJ2-5; 10 bases map to TRBD2. Germline trimming cut 6 bases from V and 1 base from J; bases unmatched to any gene: 2. This CDR3 is built from 14 residues. Germline loops: CDR1 MNHEY, CDR2 SVGEGT. The CDR3 sequence is CASRASGSQETQYF. DNA of the CDR3: TGTGCCAGCAGGGCTAGCGGGAGCCAAGAGACCCAGTACTTC.

CDR3 amino acids: CASQGASGGHNNEQFF. CDR3 bases: TGTGCCAGTCAGGGGGCTAGCGGGGGGCACAACAATGAGCAGTTCTTC. This rearrangement joins TRBV7-9 to TRBJ2-1; 11 bases are shared with TRBD2. The J segment lost 5 bases and the V segment lost 9 bases, leaving 12 bases of the junction unmatched. The CDR3 consists of 16 residues. Germline-derived CDR1 and CDR2 are SEHNR and FQNEAQ (reference sequence).

This clonotype was counted between two and nine times. This rearrangement joins TRBV20-1 to TRBJ1-2; tentative D call: TRBD1 (5 bases). This CDR3 region has 15 residues. Germline V gene sequence: CDR1 DFQATT, CDR2 SNEGSKA (reference sequence). The V end lost 0 bases, the J end lost 4 bases, and 15 bases lay between the germline ends. CDR3 coding DNA: TGCAGTGCTAGAGATTCAGAGGGGAGAAGCTATGGCTACACCTTC. Protein product: CSARDSEGRSYGYTF.

This chain uses TRBV27 with TRBJ1-5, with D unclear. V lost 3 bases, J lost 7 bases, and 13 bases lay in between. The CDR3 sequence is 14 residues long. The germline V gene encodes CDR1 MNHEY and CDR2 SMNVEV (reference sequence). Here the CDR3 DNA reads TGTGCCAGCAGTTTTATGGGGAGAGAGCAGCCCCAGCATTTT. Its translation: CASSFMGREQPQHF.

V gene TRBV10-3 combines with J gene TRBJ2-7; 8 nucleotides line up with TRBD1. V was clipped by 6 bases and J by 3 bases; unmatched bases: 7. The CDR3 extends over 14 amino acids. The germline V gene encodes CDR1 ENHRY and CDR2 SYGVKD. CDR3 DNA sequence: TGTGCCATCAGAACGGACAGGGCGAACTACGAGCAGTACTTC. This gives the protein CAIRTDRANYEQYF.

A word on this clonotype: The junction does not match germline at one end; this may be a read error. The V call is TRBV4-3, the J call TRBJ1-2, with D unclear. Per germline, CDR1 LGHNA and CDR2 YSLEER. The CDR3 length is 13 residues. CDR3 loop: CAGSQEAGRGYTF. The CDR3 DNA reads as TGCGCCGGCAGCCAAGAAGCGGGGAGAGGCTACACCTTC.

This clonotype was observed many times. J is TRBJ2-5 and V is TRBV25-1; D perhaps matches TRBD2 (5 bases). This CDR3 has 13 amino acids. In germline, CDR1 is MGHDK, CDR2 SYGVNS. V lost 8 bases and J lost 1, with 11 bases in between. CDR3 nucleotides: TGTGCCAGCCACCAGGACTTCCAAGAGACCCAGTACTTC. Protein sequence: CASHQDFQETQYF.

V usage is TRBV7-3 and J usage is TRBJ2-3, with D possibly being TRBD2 (5 bases). This CDR3 has 14 amino acids. CDR1 is SGHTA and CDR2 is FQGTGA in the germline V gene. V lost 7 bases and J lost 3, with 14 bases in between. The DNA of the CDR3 is TGTGCCAGCACGGACCGGGCGGGTACAGATACGCAGTATTTT. Translation gives CASTDRAGTDTQYF.

V and J are TRBV30 and TRBJ2-3, with TRBD2 matching over 11 bases. The CDR3 runs to 13 residues. V gave up 3 bases and J gave up 10 bases; unmatched junction bases: 6. Germline V gene lookup returns CDR1 GTSNPN and CDR2 SVGIG (reference sequence). The CDR3 DNA reads TGTGCCTGGAGAAGAAATAGCGGGGGGGCGCAGTATTTT. This translates into CAWRRNSGGAQYF.

This clonotype was detected only a few times. The J gene is TRBJ1-2, the V gene TRBV12-3 or TRBV12-4; a possible D gene is TRBD1 (6 bases). The V end was cut by 6 bases, the J end by 8 bases, with 13 bases between. The CDR3 is 12 amino acids. CDR3 in DNA: TGTGCCAGCAGCACAGCAGGGGTCGGCTACACCTTC. Translating gives CASSTAGVGYTF.